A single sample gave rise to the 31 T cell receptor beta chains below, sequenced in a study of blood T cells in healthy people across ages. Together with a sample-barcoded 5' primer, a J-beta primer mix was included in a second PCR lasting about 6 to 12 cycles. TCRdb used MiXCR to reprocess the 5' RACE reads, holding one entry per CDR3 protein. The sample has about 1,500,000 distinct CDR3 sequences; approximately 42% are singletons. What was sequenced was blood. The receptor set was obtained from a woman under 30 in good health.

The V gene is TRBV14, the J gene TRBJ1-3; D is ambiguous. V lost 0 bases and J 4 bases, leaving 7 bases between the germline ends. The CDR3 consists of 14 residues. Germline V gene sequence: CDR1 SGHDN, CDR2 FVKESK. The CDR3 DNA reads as TGTGCCAGCAGCCAAGAAACGGGGGGAAACACCATATATTTT. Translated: CASSQETGGNTIYF.

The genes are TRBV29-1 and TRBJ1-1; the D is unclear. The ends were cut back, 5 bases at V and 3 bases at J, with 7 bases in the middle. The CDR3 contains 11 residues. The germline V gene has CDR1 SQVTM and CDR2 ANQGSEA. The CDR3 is CSVLEDTEAFF. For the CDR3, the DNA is TGCAGCGTTCTAGAAGACACTGAAGCTTTCTTT. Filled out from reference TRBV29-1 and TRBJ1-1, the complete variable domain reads SAVISQKPSRDICQRGTSLTIQCQVDSQVTMMFWYRQQPGQSLTLIATANQGSEATYESGFVIDKFPISRPNLTFSTLTVSNMSPEDSSIYLCSVLEDTEAFFGQGTRLTVV.

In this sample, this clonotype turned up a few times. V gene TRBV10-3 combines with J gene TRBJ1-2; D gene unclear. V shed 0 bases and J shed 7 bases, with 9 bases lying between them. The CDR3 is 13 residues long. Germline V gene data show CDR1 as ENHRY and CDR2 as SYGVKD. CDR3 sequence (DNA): TGTGCCATCAGTGAGTCGGTTGTAAGTGGCTACACCTTC. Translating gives CAISESVVSGYTF.

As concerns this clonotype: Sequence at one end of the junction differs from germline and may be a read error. The CDR3 nucleotides are TGTGCCAGCAGCCAAGACCAGGGCCACCAAGGGACCCAGTACTTC. Translating gives CASSQDQGHQGTQYF. This rearrangement joins TRBV3-1 to TRBJ2-5; the D gene is possibly TRBD1 (5 bases). The CDR3 totals 15 residues. CDR1 is LGHDT and CDR2 is YNNKEL in the germline V gene (reference sequence).

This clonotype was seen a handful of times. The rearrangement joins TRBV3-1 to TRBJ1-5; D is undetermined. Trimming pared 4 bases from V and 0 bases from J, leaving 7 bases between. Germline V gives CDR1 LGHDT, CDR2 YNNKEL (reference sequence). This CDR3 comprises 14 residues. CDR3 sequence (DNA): TGTGCCAGCAGCCCCTTGGATAGCAATCAGCCCCAGCATTTT. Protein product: CASSPLDSNQPQHF.

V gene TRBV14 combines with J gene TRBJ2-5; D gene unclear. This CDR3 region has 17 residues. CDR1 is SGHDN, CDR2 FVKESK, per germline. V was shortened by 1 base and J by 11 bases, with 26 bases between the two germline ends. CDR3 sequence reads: CASSQGSWALTNNEQYF. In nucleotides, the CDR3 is TGTGCCAGCAGCCAAGGGTCCTGGGCCCTGACCAACAATGAGCAGTACTTC.

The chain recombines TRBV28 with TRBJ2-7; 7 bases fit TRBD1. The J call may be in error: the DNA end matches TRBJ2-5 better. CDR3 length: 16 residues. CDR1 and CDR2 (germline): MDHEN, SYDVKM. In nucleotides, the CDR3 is TGTGCCAGCGGTTCTGACAGGGACCGACTGAGGGAGACCCAGTACTTC. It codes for CASGSDRDRLRETQYF.

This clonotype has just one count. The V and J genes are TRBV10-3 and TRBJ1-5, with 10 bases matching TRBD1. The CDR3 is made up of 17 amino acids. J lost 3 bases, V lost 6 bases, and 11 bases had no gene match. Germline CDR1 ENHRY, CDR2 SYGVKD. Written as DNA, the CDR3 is TGTGCCATCAGCGCCGGGACAGGGGTTATTAACAATCAGCCCCAGCATTTT. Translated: CAISAGTGVINNQPQHF.

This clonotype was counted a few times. Here the CDR3 reads CASSYVGYEQYF. The CDR3 DNA is TGTGCCAGCAGTTACGTGGGGTACGAGCAGTACTTC. The chain recombines TRBV6-2 or TRBV6-3 with TRBJ2-7; no definite D call. Germline-derived CDR1 and CDR2 are MNHEY and SVGEGT. The CDR3 runs to 12 residues. Trimming stripped 2 bases from V and 4 bases from J, with 6 bases between.

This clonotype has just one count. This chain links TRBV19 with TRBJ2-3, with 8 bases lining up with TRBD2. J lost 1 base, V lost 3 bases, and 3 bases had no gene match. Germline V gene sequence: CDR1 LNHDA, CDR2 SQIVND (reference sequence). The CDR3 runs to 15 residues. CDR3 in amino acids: CASSMSAGGTDTQYF. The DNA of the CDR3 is TGTGCCAGTAGTATGTCAGCGGGGGGCACAGATACGCAGTATTTT.

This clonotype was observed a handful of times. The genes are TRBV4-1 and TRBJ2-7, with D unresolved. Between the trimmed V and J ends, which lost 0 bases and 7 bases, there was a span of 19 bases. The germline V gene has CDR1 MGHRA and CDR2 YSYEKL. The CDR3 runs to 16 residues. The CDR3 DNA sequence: TGCGCCAGCAGCCAAGAGATTGGTTCAGTTTGGGCGGAGCAGTACTTC. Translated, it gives CASSQEIGSVWAEQYF.

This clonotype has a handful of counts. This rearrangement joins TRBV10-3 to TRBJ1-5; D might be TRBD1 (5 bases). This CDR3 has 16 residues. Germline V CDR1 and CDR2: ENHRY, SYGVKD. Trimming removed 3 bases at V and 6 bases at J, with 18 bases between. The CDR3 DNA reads TGTGCCATCAGTGAAGGCAGGGCGGCGGTCGGTCAGCCCCAGCATTTT. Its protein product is CAISEGRAAVGQPQHF.

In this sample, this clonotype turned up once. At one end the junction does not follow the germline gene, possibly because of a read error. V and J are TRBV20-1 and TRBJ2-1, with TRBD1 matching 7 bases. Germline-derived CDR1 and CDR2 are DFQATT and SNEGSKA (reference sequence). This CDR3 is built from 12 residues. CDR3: CRARDYRTGQFF. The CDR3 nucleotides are TGCAGGGCTAGAGATTATCGGACAGGGCAGTTCTTC.

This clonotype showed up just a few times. CDR3 nucleotides: TGTGCCAGCAGCTTAGGGGGCAGTAACAACGTCCTGACTTTC. This gives the protein CASSLGGSNNVLTF. V and J are TRBV7-9 and TRBJ2-6; a weak D match, TRBD1 (5 bases). V was pared by 1 base and J by 9 bases, with 10 bases between. The CDR3 has 14 amino acids. Germline V gene sequence: CDR1 SEHNR, CDR2 FQNEAQ (reference sequence).

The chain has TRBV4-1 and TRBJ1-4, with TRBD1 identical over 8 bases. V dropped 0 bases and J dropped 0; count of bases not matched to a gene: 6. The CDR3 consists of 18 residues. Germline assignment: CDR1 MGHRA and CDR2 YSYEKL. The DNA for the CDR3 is TGCGCCAGCAGCCAAGAATTGGGACAGGCGGCAACTAATGAAAAACTGTTTTTT. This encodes CASSQELGQAATNEKLFF.

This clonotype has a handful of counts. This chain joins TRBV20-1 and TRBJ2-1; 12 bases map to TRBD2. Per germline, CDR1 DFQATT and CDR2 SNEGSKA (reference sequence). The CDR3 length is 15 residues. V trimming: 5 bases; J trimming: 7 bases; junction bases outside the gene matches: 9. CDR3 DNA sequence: TGCAGTGCTCCGCCGACTAGCGGGGGCCGTAATGAGCAGTTCTTC. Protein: CSAPPTSGGRNEQFF.

CDR3 in DNA: TGTGCCAGCAGTTTAGCTCGGGGTCTATCTTTGAATTCACCCCTCCACTTT. Protein: CASSLARGLSLNSPLHF. J is TRBJ1-6 and V is TRBV12-3 or TRBV12-4; D is undetermined. The V and J ends lost 0 bases and 7 bases respectively, with 16 bases between them. The CDR3 length is 17 residues.

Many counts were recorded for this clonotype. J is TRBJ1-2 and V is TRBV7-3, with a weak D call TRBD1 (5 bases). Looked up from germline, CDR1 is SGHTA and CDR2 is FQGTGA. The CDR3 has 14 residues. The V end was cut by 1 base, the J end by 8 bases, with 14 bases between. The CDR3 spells CASSLSSSGGGYTF. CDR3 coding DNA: TGTGCCAGCAGCTTAAGTTCGTCGGGGGGAGGCTACACCTTC. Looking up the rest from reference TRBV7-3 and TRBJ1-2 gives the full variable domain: GAGVSQTPSNKVTEKGKYVELRCDPISGHTALYWYRQSLGQGPEFLIYFQGTGAADDSGLPNDRFFAVRPEGSVSTLKIQRTERGDSAVYLCASSLSSSGGGYTFGSGTRLTVV.

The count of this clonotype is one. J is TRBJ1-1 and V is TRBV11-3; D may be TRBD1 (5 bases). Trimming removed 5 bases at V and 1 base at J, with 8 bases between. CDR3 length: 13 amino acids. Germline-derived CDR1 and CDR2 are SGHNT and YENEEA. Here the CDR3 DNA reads TGTGCCAGCAGCATTACAGGGAACACTGAAGCTTTCTTT. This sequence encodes CASSITGNTEAFF.

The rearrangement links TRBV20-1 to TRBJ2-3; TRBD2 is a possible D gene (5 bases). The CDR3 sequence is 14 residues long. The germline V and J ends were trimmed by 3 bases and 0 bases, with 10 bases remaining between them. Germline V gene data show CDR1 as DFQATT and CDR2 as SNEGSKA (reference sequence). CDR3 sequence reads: CSASPSSSTDTQYF. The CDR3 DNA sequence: TGCAGTGCTAGCCCTAGCAGTAGCACAGATACGCAGTATTTT.

This CDR3 reads CSAPGGGGGTEAFF. The CDR3 DNA reads TGCAGTGCTCCCGGGGGCGGGGGCGGTACTGAAGCTTTCTTT. This rearrangement joins TRBV20-1 to TRBJ1-1, with D tentatively TRBD1 (6 bases). CDR3 length: 14 residues. V was trimmed by 5 bases and J by 5 bases, leaving 18 bases between them. CDR1 and CDR2 (germline): DFQATT, SNEGSKA (reference sequence).

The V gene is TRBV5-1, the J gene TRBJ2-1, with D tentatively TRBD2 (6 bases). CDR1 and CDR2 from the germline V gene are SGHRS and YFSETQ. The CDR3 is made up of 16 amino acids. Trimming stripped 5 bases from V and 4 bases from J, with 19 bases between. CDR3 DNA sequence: TGCGCCAGCAGGGTGGTTAGCGGCCTCAAATACAATGAGCAGTTCTTC. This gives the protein CASRVVSGLKYNEQFF.

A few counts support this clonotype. The CDR3 protein is CASSALGPRSYEQYF. Here the CDR3 DNA reads TGTGCCAGCAGCGCCTTGGGACCGAGATCCTACGAGCAGTACTTC. The J gene is TRBJ2-7, the V gene TRBV5-6; D is perhaps TRBD1 or TRBD2 (5 bases each). Germline values: CDR1 SGHDT, CDR2 YYEEEE. The CDR3 spans 15 residues. V was cut by 4 bases and J by 1 base, with 15 bases left in between.

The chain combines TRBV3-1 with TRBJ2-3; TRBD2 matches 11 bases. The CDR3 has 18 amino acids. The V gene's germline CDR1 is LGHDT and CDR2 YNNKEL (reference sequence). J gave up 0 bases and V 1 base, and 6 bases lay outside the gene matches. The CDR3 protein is CASSQGMGLAESTDTQYF. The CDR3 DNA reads TGTGCCAGCAGCCAAGGGATGGGACTAGCGGAGAGCACAGATACGCAGTATTTT.

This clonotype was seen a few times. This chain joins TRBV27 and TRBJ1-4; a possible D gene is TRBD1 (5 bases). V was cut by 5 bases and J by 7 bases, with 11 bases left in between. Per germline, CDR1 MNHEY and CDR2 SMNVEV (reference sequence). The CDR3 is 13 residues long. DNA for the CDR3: TGTGCCAGCAGTCAGGGTTATCTTGAAAAACTGTTTTTT. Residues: CASSQGYLEKLFF. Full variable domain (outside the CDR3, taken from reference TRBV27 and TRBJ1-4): EAQVTQNPRYLITVTGKKLTVTCSQNMNHEYMSWYRQDPGLGLRQIYYSMNVEVTDKGDVPEGYKVSRKEKRNFPLILESPSPNQTSLYFCASSQGYLEKLFFGSGTQLSVL.

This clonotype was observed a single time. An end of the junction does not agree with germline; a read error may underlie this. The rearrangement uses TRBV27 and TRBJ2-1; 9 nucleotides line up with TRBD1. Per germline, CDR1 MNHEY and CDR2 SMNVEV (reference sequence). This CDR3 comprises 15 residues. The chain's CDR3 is CPSRTDRGSYNEQFF. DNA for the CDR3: TGTCCCAGCAGAACGGACAGGGGCAGCTACAATGAGCAGTTCTTC.

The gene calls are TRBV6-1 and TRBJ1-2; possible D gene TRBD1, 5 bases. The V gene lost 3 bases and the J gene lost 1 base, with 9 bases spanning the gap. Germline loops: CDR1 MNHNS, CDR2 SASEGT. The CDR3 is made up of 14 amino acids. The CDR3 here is CASSEGPLNYGYTF. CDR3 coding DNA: TGTGCCAGCAGTGAGGGGCCCCTTAACTATGGCTACACCTTC.

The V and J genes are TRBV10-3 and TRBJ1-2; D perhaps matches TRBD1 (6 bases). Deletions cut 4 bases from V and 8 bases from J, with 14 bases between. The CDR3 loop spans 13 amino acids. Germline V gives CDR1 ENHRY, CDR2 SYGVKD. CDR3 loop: CAISAGGLVGYTF. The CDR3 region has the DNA TGTGCCATCAGTGCCGGGGGGCTGGTAGGCTACACCTTC.

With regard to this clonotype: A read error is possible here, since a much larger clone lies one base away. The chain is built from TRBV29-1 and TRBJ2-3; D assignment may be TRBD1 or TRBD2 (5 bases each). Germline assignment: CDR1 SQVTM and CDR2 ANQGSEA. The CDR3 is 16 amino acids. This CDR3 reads CSVEGLRAEETDTLYF. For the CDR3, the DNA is TGCAGCGTTGAAGGCCTCCGGGCGGAGGAGACAGATACGCTGTATTTT.

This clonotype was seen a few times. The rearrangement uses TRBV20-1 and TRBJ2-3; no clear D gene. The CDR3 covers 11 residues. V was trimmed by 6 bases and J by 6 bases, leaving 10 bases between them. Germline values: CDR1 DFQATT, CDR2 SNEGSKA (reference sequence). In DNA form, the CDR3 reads TGCAGTGCCATCAGGATGGATACGCAGTATTTT. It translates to CSAIRMDTQYF.

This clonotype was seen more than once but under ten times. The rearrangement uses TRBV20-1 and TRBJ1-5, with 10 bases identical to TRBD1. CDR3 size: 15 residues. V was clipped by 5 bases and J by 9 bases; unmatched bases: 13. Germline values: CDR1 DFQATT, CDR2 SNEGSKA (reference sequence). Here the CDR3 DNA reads TGCAGTGCTGGTTCCGGGACAGGGGATTGGCGGCCCCAGCATTTT. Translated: CSAGSGTGDWRPQHF.